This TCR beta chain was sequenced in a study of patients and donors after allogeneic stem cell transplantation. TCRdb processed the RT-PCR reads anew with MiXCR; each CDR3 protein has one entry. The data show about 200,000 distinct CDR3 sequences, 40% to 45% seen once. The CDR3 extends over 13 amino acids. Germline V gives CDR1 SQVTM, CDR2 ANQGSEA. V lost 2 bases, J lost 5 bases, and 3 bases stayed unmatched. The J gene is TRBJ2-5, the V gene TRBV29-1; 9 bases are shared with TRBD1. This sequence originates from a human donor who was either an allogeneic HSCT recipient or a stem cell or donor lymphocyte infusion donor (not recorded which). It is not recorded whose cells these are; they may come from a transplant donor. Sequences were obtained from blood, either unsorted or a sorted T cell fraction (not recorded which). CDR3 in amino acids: CSVERTGVETQYF. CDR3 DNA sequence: TGCAGCGTTGAACGGACAGGGGTGGAGACCCAGTACTTC. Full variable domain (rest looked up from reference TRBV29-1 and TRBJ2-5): SAVISQKPSRDICQRGTSLTIQCQVDSQVTMMFWYRQQPGQSLTLIATANQGSEATYESGFVIDKFPISRPNLTFSTLTVSNMSPEDSSIYLCSVERTGVETQYFGPGTRLLVL.